The rows below give T cell receptor beta chains drawn from one sample of a study of CD8 T cells in Susac syndrome. TCRdb fed the immunoSEQ multiplex PCR reads into MiXCR, producing one record per CDR3 protein. Among more than 65,000 distinct CDR3 sequences, over 90% were seen once, and the ten largest hold 0.24%. Sequencing used CD8+ T cells from PBMCs. These receptors all stem from a human donor in good health. Each CDR3 is given with its conserved first and last residue. Fields, in order: CDR3 length, J gene, D gene, clone size, V gene, CDR3 protein, CDR3 DNA. The D gene is left open where the match is weak. Clone size is stated in some rows and not others, as once, few, many or a class when expanded.

13 TRBJ1-1 . . TRBV5-4 CASSLAPDREAFF TGTGCCAGCAGCTTGGCCCCAGATCGTGAAGCTTTCTTT
14 TRBJ2-3 . . TRBV5-1 CASSRQIRTDTQYF TGCGCCAGCAGCCGTCAAATTCGCACAGATACGCAGTATTTT
16 TRBJ2-5 TRBD2 . TRBV27 CASSPLDERGEETQYF TGTGCCAGCAGCCCCCTCGACGAGCGGGGGGAAGAGACCCAGTACTTC
13 TRBJ1-2 . . TRBV19 CASSVTVNYGYTF TGTGCCAGTAGTGTGACAGTCAACTATGGCTACACCTTC
15 TRBJ1-1 . . TRBV7-9 CASSPTRGVNTEAFF TGTGCCAGCAGCCCCACCCGAGGGGTAAACACTGAAGCTTTCTTT
14 TRBJ1-2 TRBD1 . TRBV7-9 CASSPRDRLYGYTF TGTGCCAGCAGCCCCCGGGACAGGCTCTATGGCTACACCTTC
12 TRBJ1-5 . . TRBV19 CASNMLGQPQHF TGTGCCAGTAATATGTTGGGTCAGCCCCAGCATTTT
16 TRBJ2-3 TRBD1 . TRBV15 CATSAWTGGGTDTQYF TGTGCCACCAGCGCCTGGACAGGGGGCGGCACAGATACGCAGTATTTT
14 TRBJ1-1 . . TRBV10-3 CAISESDSNTEAFF TGTGCCATCAGTGAGTCGGATTCGAACACTGAAGCTTTCTTT
14 TRBJ1-1 . . TRBV6-5 CASREDPRDTEAFF TGTGCCAGCAGGGAGGACCCGCGGGATACTGAAGCTTTCTTT
17 TRBJ1-3 . . TRBV4-2 CASSQDPWGSFGNTIYF TGTGCCAGCAGCCAAGATCCGTGGGGGAGCTTTGGAAACACCATATATTTT
17 TRBJ2-7 . . TRBV4-1 CASSQEAYGTGAYEQYF TGCGCCAGCAGCCAAGAGGCGTACGGGACGGGCGCCTACGAGCAGTACTTC
14 TRBJ1-1 . . TRBV9 CASSVGQGGTEAFF TGTGCCAGCAGCGTAGGGCAGGGAGGCACTGAAGCTTTCTTT
15 TRBJ1-1 . . TRBV7-9 CASSLRTMGHTEAFF TGTGCCAGCAGCCTCCGGACGATGGGTCACACTGAAGCTTTCTTT
18 TRBJ2-2 TRBD1 . TRBV2 CASSPGGQSILSTGELFF TGTGCCAGCAGCCCTGGGGGACAGTCGATCCTGAGCACCGGGGAGCTGTTTTTT
16 TRBJ1-5 . . TRBV7-9 CASSREAGYSNQPQHF TGTGCCAGCAGCCGCGAGGCAGGATATAGCAATCAGCCCCAGCATTTT
15 TRBJ2-3 TRBD1 once TRBV20-1 CSARDGQGAQDTQYF TGCAGTGCTAGAGATGGCCAGGGGGCGCAAGATACGCAGTATTTT
16 TRBJ2-3 . . TRBV4-3 CASSQDLGTFTDTQYF TGCGCCAGCAGCCAAGATCTCGGCACTTTCACAGATACGCAGTATTTT
14 TRBJ2-1 TRBD2 . TRBV29-1 CSVEGLTSSNEQFF TGCAGCGTTGAAGGTCTGACTAGCTCCAATGAGCAGTTCTTC
13 TRBJ2-1 TRBD1 . TRBV12-5 CASAPGQYNEQFF TGTGCTAGTGCCCCGGGACAGTACAATGAGCAGTTCTTC
15 TRBJ2-2 . . TRBV28 CASSLLTPVTGELFF TGTGCCAGCAGTTTATTGACACCCGTGACCGGGGAGCTGTTTTTT
14 TRBJ1-5 . . TRBV7-9 CASSFQVSGQPQHF TGTGCCAGCAGCTTCCAAGTCTCCGGGCAGCCCCAGCATTTT
13 TRBJ1-2 . . TRBV14 CASSPDGGIGYTF TGTGCCAGCAGCCCGGACGGAGGGATAGGCTACACCTTC
15 TRBJ1-2 TRBD1 . TRBV9 CASSVDGTGSYGYTF TGTGCCAGCAGCGTAGACGGGACAGGTTCCTATGGCTACACCTTC
17 TRBJ2-5 . . TRBV19 CASSIGPEGALLETQYF TGTGCCAGTAGTATAGGCCCCGAGGGTGCGTTGTTGGAGACCCAGTACTTC
14 TRBJ1-1 . . TRBV3-1 CASSQDPGITEAFF TGTGCCAGCAGCCAAGATCCAGGAATTACTGAAGCTTTCTTT
16 TRBJ2-1 TRBD1 . TRBV6-6 CASSNPGTGRYNEQFF TGTGCCAGCAGTAATCCCGGGACAGGGCGCTACAATGAGCAGTTCTTC
16 TRBJ2-7 . . TRBV6-5 CASSYSTGTRSYEQYF TGTGCCAGCAGTTACTCTACCGGGACACGTTCCTACGAGCAGTACTTC
15 TRBJ2-1 . . TRBV15 CATSRKRGSYNEQFF TGTGCCACCAGCAGGAAGCGAGGCTCCTACAATGAGCAGTTCTTC
14 TRBJ1-1 TRBD1 . TRBV7-9 CASSPDRGNGRAFF TGTGCCAGCAGCCCGGACAGGGGGAATGGAAGAGCTTTCTTT
16 TRBJ2-7 TRBD1 . TRBV3-1 CASSLIRDRQSYEQYF TGTGCCAGCAGCCTCATCCGGGACAGGCAATCCTACGAGCAGTACTTC
14 TRBJ1-1 . . TRBV14 CASSQVRTMEEAFF TGTGCCAGCAGCCAAGTTAGGACAATGGAAGAAGCTTTCTTT
15 TRBJ2-5 TRBD2 once TRBV6-5 CASSYAGGQQETQYF TGTGCCAGCAGTTACGCGGGGGGCCAACAAGAGACCCAGTACTTC
12 TRBJ1-2 . . TRBV19 CATVGETNGYTF TGTGCCACCGTGGGAGAGACGAATGGCTACACCTTC
14 TRBJ1-3 TRBD1 . TRBV7-2 CASSAGTGPNTIYF TGTGCCAGCAGCGCAGGGACAGGGCCAAACACCATATATTTT
14 TRBJ1-2 . once TRBV30 CAWNTAQGRDGYTF TGTGCCTGGAATACGGCGCAGGGAAGGGATGGCTACACCTTC
16 TRBJ1-2 . once TRBV4-3 CASSSPLDGSNYGYTF TGCGCCAGCAGCTCGCCGTTAGACGGATCAAACTATGGCTACACCTTC
14 TRBJ2-5 . . TRBV24-1 CATSDLDPQETQYF TGTGCCACCAGTGACCTGGACCCGCAGGAGACCCAGTACTTC
16 TRBJ2-3 . . TRBV5-1 CASSLEWLGSTDTQYF TGCGCCAGCAGCTTAGAGTGGTTAGGTAGCACAGATACGCAGTATTTT